What follows are 28 T cell receptor beta chains derived from one specimen sequenced in a study of cytomegalovirus exposure and HLA in healthy donors. Researchers ran the PCR with 60 Vbeta and 13 Jbeta primers. The assay was immunoSEQ multiplex PCR, and TCRdb's table has in-frame clones only and misses some. This repertoire includes about 130,000 clones. Sequencing was performed on PBMCs. The receptors derive from a man between 18 and 35 years old in good health and CMV-seronegative.

V usage is TRBV14 and J usage is TRBJ1-1; D is possibly TRBD1 (5 bases). The V gene lost 1 base and the J gene lost 3 bases, with 6 bases spanning the gap. The CDR3 is 13 amino acids. Germline assignment: CDR1 SGHDN and CDR2 FVKESK. The CDR3 DNA follows: TGTGCCAGCAGCCAAGCAGGGTACACTGAAGCTTTCTTT. Its translation: CASSQAGYTEAFF.

The CDR3 protein is CSAQTGDHEQYF. Written as DNA, the CDR3 is TGCAGCGCACAAACAGGGGACCACGAGCAGTACTTC. The V and J genes are TRBV29-1 and TRBJ2-7; TRBD1 matches at 7 bases. Looked up from germline, CDR1 is SQVTM and CDR2 is ANQGSEA. V dropped 7 bases and J dropped 5; count of bases not matched to a gene: 8. CDR3 length equals 12 residues.

The chain is built from TRBV15 and TRBJ2-7, with no clear D. The V gene's germline CDR1 is LNHNV and CDR2 YYDKDF (reference sequence). The CDR3 is 13 residues long. V was trimmed by 0 bases and J by 7 bases, leaving 10 bases between them. In DNA, the CDR3 is TGTGCCACCAGCAGAGATCGATCGACAGAGCAGTACTTC. It specifies CATSRDRSTEQYF.

The gene calls are TRBV11-2 and TRBJ2-7; 7 bases are a match to TRBD1. V was clipped by 7 bases and J by 2 bases; unmatched bases: 14. CDR1 SGHAT and CDR2 FQNNGV come from the germline V gene. The CDR3 loop spans 16 amino acids. CDR3 amino acids: CASNPRVGTGAYEQYF. The CDR3 DNA is TGTGCCAGCAACCCCCGAGTGGGTACAGGGGCCTACGAGCAGTACTTC.

This chain connects TRBV6-4 to TRBJ2-1; D may be TRBD2 (6 bases). Germline loops: CDR1 MRHNA, CDR2 SNTAGT. The CDR3 covers 15 residues. Trimming took off 3 bases at V and 0 bases at J, with 9 bases between the two ends. The CDR3 nucleotides read TGTGCCAGCAGTGATGGAGGGAGCTCCTACAATGAGCAGTTCTTC. Protein: CASSDGGSSYNEQFF.

This sequence joins TRBV5-1 and TRBJ2-5, with 8 nucleotides matching TRBD2. Gene TRBJ2-7 matches the end of the DNA better, so the J call may be wrong. The V gene's germline CDR1 is SGHRS and CDR2 YFSETQ. The CDR3 is made up of 15 amino acids. CDR3 coding DNA: TGCGCCAGCAGCTTGGGCGGACTAGCCCTCTACGAGCAGTACTTC. Protein: CASSLGGLALYEQYF.

This chain joins TRBV4-1 and TRBJ1-1, with D perhaps matching TRBD1 (5 bases). V was clipped by 0 bases and J by 5 bases, with 13 bases between them. The germline CDR1 and CDR2 sequences are MGHRA and YSYEKL. The CDR3 extends over 15 amino acids. The chain's CDR3 is CASSQDLGDWTEAFF. The CDR3 region has the DNA TGCGCCAGCAGCCAAGATCTGGGGGACTGGACTGAAGCTTTCTTT.

The chain has TRBV5-1 and TRBJ2-7, with TRBD1 matching over 11 bases. J gave up 5 bases and V 3 bases, and 4 bases lay outside the gene matches. Germline CDR1 SGHRS, CDR2 YFSETQ. The CDR3 is 14 residues long. The DNA for the CDR3 is TGCGCCAGCAGCTGGACAGGGGGCTTCGACGAGCAGTACTTC. This encodes CASSWTGGFDEQYF.

This chain links TRBV5-1 with TRBJ1-1; the D is unclear. V was clipped by 5 bases and J by 0 bases, with 8 bases between them. The V gene's germline CDR1 is SGHRS and CDR2 YFSETQ. This CDR3 region has 13 residues. The CDR3 DNA reads TGCGCCAGCAGTTTTATTTTGAACACTGAAGCTTTCTTT. This codes for CASSFILNTEAFF.

The chain joins TRBV30 to TRBJ2-1, with no clear D. Germline V gene sequence: CDR1 GTSNPN, CDR2 SVGIG (reference sequence). This CDR3 is 13 amino acids long. The CDR3 nucleotides are TGTGCTGGGCACATCCCCTTGGGCAATGAGCAGTTCTTC. This codes for CAGHIPLGNEQFF.

This chain joins TRBV7-9 and TRBJ2-5; no definite D call. The germline CDR1 and CDR2 sequences are SEHNR and FQNEAQ (reference sequence). Trimming stripped 11 bases from V and 1 base from J, with 8 bases between. The CDR3 has 11 residues. The CDR3 nucleotides are TGTGCCGGAGAGTCCCAAGAGACCCAGTACTTC. This sequence encodes CAGESQETQYF.

The chain is built from TRBV7-6 and TRBJ1-2, with 11 bases fitting TRBD1. Germline CDR1 reads SGHVS; CDR2 reads FNYEAQ. Trimming removed 2 bases from V and 5 bases from J; junction bases left unmatched: 13. The CDR3 has 18 amino acids. CDR3 region: CASSLLTRTGGDPYGYTF. CDR3 coding DNA: TGTGCCAGCAGCTTACTGACCCGGACAGGGGGCGACCCTTATGGCTACACCTTC. Supplemented by reference TRBV7-6 and TRBJ1-2, the full variable domain reads GAGVSQSPRYKVTKRGQDVALRCDPISGHVSLYWYRQALGQGPEFLTYFNYEAQQDKSGLPNDRFSAERPEGSISTLTIQRTEQRDSAMYRCASSLLTRTGGDPYGYTFGSGTRLTVV.

The CDR3: CASSPGTSGTSVYEQYF. The DNA for the CDR3 is TGTGCCAGCAGCCCAGGGACTAGCGGAACCTCTGTCTACGAGCAGTACTTC. The chain has TRBV7-9 and TRBJ2-7; TRBD2 matches at 11 bases. The J segment lost 3 bases and the V segment lost 5 bases, leaving 12 bases of the junction unmatched. Germline V lookup: CDR1 SEHNR, CDR2 FQNEAQ (reference sequence). The CDR3 sequence is 17 residues long.

The genes are TRBV21-1 and TRBJ2-7; TRBD1 is the table's D call, not checked against the DNA. TRBV21-1 is an annotated pseudogene. This CDR3 is 16 amino acids long. The CDR3 sequence is CASSIGRGQGRYEQYF. CDR3 nucleotide sequence: TGTGCCAGCAGCATAGGAAGGGGACAGGGGCGCTACGAGCAGTACTTC.

The V and J genes are TRBV5-1 and TRBJ1-3; the D gene is possibly TRBD1 (6 bases). The V end lost 3 bases, the J end lost 1 base, and 14 bases lay between the germline ends. Germline assignment: CDR1 SGHRS and CDR2 YFSETQ. This CDR3 is built from 16 residues. CDR3 residues: CASSSRLQGSGNTIYF. For the CDR3, the DNA is TGCGCCAGCAGCTCCAGATTACAGGGTTCTGGAAACACCATATATTTT.

The chain is built from TRBV28 and TRBJ2-7; 9 positions match TRBD1. CDR1 is MDHEN, CDR2 SYDVKM, per germline. There are 16 residues in the CDR3. J lost 7 bases, V lost 7 bases, and 17 bases had no gene match. CDR3 loop: CASKPGGGQGRVEQYF. The CDR3 coding sequence is TGTGCCAGCAAACCCGGTGGGGGACAGGGTCGTGTGGAGCAGTACTTC.

This rearrangement joins TRBV7-9 to TRBJ1-1; no clear D. Germline-derived CDR1 and CDR2 are SEHNR and FQNEAQ (reference sequence). The V gene lost 0 bases and the J gene lost 4 bases, with 12 bases spanning the gap. CDR3 length equals 15 residues. This chain's CDR3 is CASSLAGGLGTEAFF. In nucleotides, the CDR3 is TGTGCCAGCAGCTTAGCCGGAGGGTTGGGCACTGAAGCTTTCTTT. Full variable domain (remainder filled in from reference TRBV7-9 and TRBJ1-1): DTGVSQNPRHKITKRGQNVTFRCDPISEHNRLYWYRQTLGQGPEFLTYFQNEAQLEKSRLLSDRFSAERPKGSFSTLEIQRTEQGDSAMYLCASSLAGGLGTEAFFGQGTRLTVV.

This chain connects TRBV4-1 to TRBJ2-1; 11 bases agree with TRBD2. CDR3 length: 16 residues. Per the germline V gene, CDR1 is MGHRA and CDR2 is YSYEKL. The V gene end was trimmed by 4 bases and the J gene end by 6 bases; junction bases not matched to a gene: 8. The CDR3 DNA reads as TGCGCCAGCAGCCGACAAATAGCGGGAGGGCCCAATGAGCAGTTCTTC. It translates to CASSRQIAGGPNEQFF.

The gene calls are TRBV5-1 and TRBJ1-6; no clear D. This CDR3 is 16 amino acids long. V lost 1 base and J lost 7, with 15 bases in between. Germline loops: CDR1 SGHRS, CDR2 YFSETQ. The CDR3 sequence is CASSLQVSGLNSPLHF. The CDR3 DNA follows: TGCGCCAGCAGCTTGCAAGTCTCGGGGTTAAATTCACCCCTCCACTTT.

The rearrangement uses TRBV9 and TRBJ1-2; TRBD1 agrees at 7 bases. Germline lookup yields CDR1 SGDLS and CDR2 YYNGEE. V lost 4 bases to trimming and J lost 4 bases; unmatched junction nucleotides: 10. This CDR3 spans 15 amino acids. CDR3 sequence (DNA): TGTGCCAGCAGCCCCCAGGGGGTACAGATCTATGGCTACACCTTC. Protein: CASSPQGVQIYGYTF.

V gene TRBV5-1 combines with J gene TRBJ2-7, with 7 nucleotides matching TRBD1. The CDR3 sequence is 15 residues long. Looked up from germline, CDR1 is SGHRS and CDR2 is YFSETQ. V was pared by 2 bases and J by 2 bases, with 7 bases of the junction left unmatched. The CDR3 nucleotides read TGCGCCAGCAGCTTAAAGCCGGGACAGACCTACGAGCAGTACTTC. It translates to CASSLKPGQTYEQYF.

The rearrangement uses TRBV18 and TRBJ2-5, with 7 bases fitting TRBD2. Germline assignment: CDR1 KGHSH and CDR2 LQKENI. V shed 3 bases, J shed 4 bases, and the junction held 11 bases outside the gene matches. CDR3 length: 16 amino acids. CDR3 nucleotide sequence: TGTGCCAGCTCACCCCCGAGAGCGGGGTGGGGAGAGACCCAGTACTTC. It encodes CASSPPRAGWGETQYF.

J is TRBJ1-1 and V is TRBV6-1; weak D call: TRBD1 (6 bases). The germline V gene encodes CDR1 MNHNS and CDR2 SASEGT. Trimming left V 6 bases short and J 7 bases short, with 12 bases between. This CDR3 comprises 12 residues. For the CDR3, the DNA is TGTGCCAGCAGCGAACAGGGAAATGAAGCTTTCTTT. Its translation is CASSEQGNEAFF.

The chain is built from TRBV25-1 and TRBJ2-2, with D possibly TRBD1 on 6 matching bases. Trimming took 4 bases from V and 7 from J, leaving 22 bases between them. This CDR3 is built from 17 residues. The germline V gene encodes CDR1 MGHDK and CDR2 SYGVNS. The CDR3 reads CASSGQQGSRPVGELFF. Here the CDR3 DNA reads TGTGCCAGCAGTGGTCAACAGGGTTCGCGGCCTGTCGGGGAGCTGTTTTTT.

V is TRBV2 and J is TRBJ2-1, with 10 bases aligning to TRBD2. The germline CDR1 and CDR2 sequences are SNHLY and FYNNEI. The CDR3 has 14 residues. With V trimmed by 5 bases and J by 5 bases, 3 bases remained unmatched. CDR3: CASSLLAGNNEQFF. The CDR3 nucleotides are TGTGCCAGCAGTTTACTAGCGGGAAACAATGAGCAGTTCTTC.

The chain links TRBV5-4 to TRBJ1-5; 9 bases match TRBD1. Germline CDR1 SGHNT, CDR2 YYREEE (reference sequence). This CDR3 comprises 15 residues. Unmatched junction bases numbered 4, after V lost 4 bases and J lost 2 bases. CDR3: CASSKDRGGNQPQHF. The DNA for the CDR3 is TGTGCCAGCAGCAAGGACAGGGGAGGCAATCAGCCCCAGCATTTT.

The chain links TRBV4-2 to TRBJ2-1; TRBD2 matches 9 bases. J gave up 5 bases and V 1 base, and 3 bases lay outside the gene matches. Germline values: CDR1 LGHNA, CDR2 YNFKEQ. CDR3 size: 15 residues. CDR3 sequence reads: CASSQGLADDNEQFF. The CDR3 DNA follows: TGTGCCAGCAGCCAAGGACTAGCGGATGACAATGAGCAGTTCTTC.

This chain connects TRBV2 to TRBJ1-6; 7 bases align to TRBD1. CDR1 and CDR2 from the germline V gene are SNHLY and FYNNEI. The CDR3 is 14 amino acids. The ends lost 6 bases at V and 10 bases at J; junction bases unmatched: 9. The CDR3 nucleotides are TGTGCCAGCAGCCCCACAGGGGCGGGATCACCCCTCCACTTT. Encoded protein: CASSPTGAGSPLHF.